These T cell receptor beta chains were read from a single sample in a study of shared clonotypes between healthy human individuals. Sequenced by immunoSEQ multiplex PCR; TCRdb stores in-frame clones only, minus some. Here the sample spans 2 million to 2.5 million clones, approximately 94% being singletons. Sequencing input: naive CD4+ T cells sorted from blood. These TCRs come from a man aged 18 to 29 in good health. CDR3s include the opening cysteine and the closing phenylalanine or tryptophan. A D gene is named only where the DNA matches it firmly.

>TRBV11-2|TRBJ2-7|TRBD2
TGTGCCAGCAGCCCCCGCTTAGCGGGACTAGCGGGAGGGCCATACGAGCAGTACTTC
CASSPRLAGLAGGPYEQYF
>TRBV10-3|TRBJ1-2|TRBD1
TGTGCCATCAGTTTTACAGGGGACGGCTACACCTTC
CAISFTGDGYTF
>TRBV2|TRBJ2-5|NA
TGTGCCAGCACGAGAGAGACCCAGTACTTC
CASTRETQYF
>TRBV5-1|TRBJ1-2|TRBD1
TGCGCCAGCAGCTTGGTTGGGTTGGGGACAGCTTTTTATGGCTACACCTTC
CASSLVGLGTAFYGYTF
>TRBV27|TRBJ2-7|NA
TGTGCCAGCAGTTTACAGGCCTACGAGCAGTACTTC
CASSLQAYEQYF
>TRBV5-1|TRBJ2-7|NA
TGCGCCAGCAGCTTGGAGGGGCGAACCGTCTACGAGCAGTACTTC
CASSLEGRTVYEQYF
>TRBV6-1|TRBJ2-5|NA
TGTGCCAGCAGCATAAACTGGGCCCAAGAGACCCAGTACTTC
CASSINWAQETQYF
>TRBV5-1|TRBJ2-5|NA
TGCGCCAGCACCCCACTCGGAGCAGGGAGGTCTGAGACCCAGTACTTC
CASTPLGAGRSETQYF
>TRBV5-1|TRBJ1-1|NA
TGCGCCAGCAGCGGGGGGATTGAAGCTTTCTTT
CASSGGIEAFF
>TRBV6-5|TRBJ1-5|NA
TGTGCCAGCAGTTACGCGGAGTATCAGCCCCAGCATTTT
CASSYAEYQPQHF
>TRBV6-5|TRBJ1-1|NA
TGTGCCAGCAGTTACTCGGAGGCCCCGAACACTGAAGCTTTCTTT
CASSYSEAPNTEAFF
>TRBV27|TRBJ2-7|TRBD2
TGTGCCAGCAGTTCCCCGTCGGGACTAGCGGGGGGGTATTACGAGCAGTACTTC
CASSSPSGLAGGYYEQYF
>TRBV5-4|TRBJ2-2|TRBD2
TGTGCCAGCAGCTTTAGCGGGATCACCGGGGAGCTGTTTTTT
CASSFSGITGELFF
>TRBV5-4|TRBJ2-7|NA
TGTGCCAGCAGCTTGGGTTCCAGCCCCCTCTACGAGCAGTACTTC
CASSLGSSPLYEQYF
>TRBV7-8|TRBJ1-6|TRBD1
TGTGCCAGCAGCTTATGGGGACAGGGAACTAATTCACCCCTCCACTTT
CASSLWGQGTNSPLHF
>TRBV5-1|TRBJ1-2|TRBD1
TGCGCCAGCAGCTTGGAAACAGGGGGCAGGGGCTACACCTTC
CASSLETGGRGYTF
>TRBV4-1|TRBJ2-3|TRBD1
TGCGCCAGCAGCCAAGCGCCCGGGACAGTTTCAACAGATACGCAGTATTTT
CASSQAPGTVSTDTQYF
>TRBV6-1|TRBJ2-1|NA
TGTGCCAGCAAACGGTCGGGGATCAATGAGCAGTTCTTC
CASKRSGINEQFF
>TRBV28|TRBJ1-2|NA
TGTGCCAGCAGTGGGCAAAGTTTCGGCTACACCTTC
CASSGQSFGYTF
>TRBV7-3|TRBJ2-7|NA
TGTGCCAGCAGCTTAGGGACACCGATCTACGAGCAGTACTTC
CASSLGTPIYEQYF
>TRBV6-1|TRBJ1-6|NA
TGTGCCAGCCGTGACAGCCTCTATAATTCACCCCTCCACTTT
CASRDSLYNSPLHF
>TRBV6-6|TRBJ1-5|TRBD1
TGTGCCAGCAGTCCGTCCGGGACAGGGGGACAGCCCCAGCATTTT
CASSPSGTGGQPQHF
>TRBV11-2|TRBJ2-7|NA
TGTGCCAGCAGCTCGGTTATCTACGAGCAGTACTTC
CASSSVIYEQYF
>TRBV18|TRBJ2-5|TRBD2
TGTGCCAGCTCACCACTTCCTAGCGGGGGGGCAGAGACCCAGTACTTC
CASSPLPSGGAETQYF